This entry describes one TCR beta chain. This sample is part of a study of blood T cell repertoires in COVID-19. Overall study context: The analysed material was cDNA or gDNA that came from T cells, B-cell-depleted T cells, or PBMCs.

In the study's own analysis: Amplification of reference gene primers provided the estimated nucleated cell counts. TCRdb's table, derived via immunoSEQ multiplex PCR, lists solely in-frame clones and lacks some. The D gene and trimming were derived from the DNA, and the V and J assignments and clone size from that table. The sample carries around 280,000 clones, over 80% recorded once. The CDR3 runs to 13 residues. V lost 7 bases, J lost 8 bases, and 3 bases stayed unmatched. Germline V gene sequence: CDR1 SNHLY, CDR2 FYNNEI. The source is a woman in her fifties or sixties with active or convalescent COVID-19. Sample: peripheral blood. This chain connects TRBV2 to TRBJ2-3, with 13 positions matching TRBD2. CDR3 in amino acids: CASKTSGGGTQYF. As DNA, the CDR3 is TGTGCCAGCAAAACTAGCGGGGGGGGTACGCAGTATTTT.